This T cell receptor (beta chain) was observed in a study of response to subunit inactivated influenza vaccine. Broader study findings: Every seasonal influenza vaccination brings in few new T cells, the authors suggested.

Turning to this clonotype: Its antigen remains unknown.

There are 15 residues in the CDR3. The germline V gene has CDR1 ENHRY and CDR2 SYGVKD. The junction had 2 bases not matched to a gene; V was cut back by 4 bases and J by 5 bases. MiXCR was run by TCRdb on the RT-PCR reads, yielding one entry per CDR3 protein. The sample shows hundreds of thousands of distinct CDR3 sequences, 12% to 15% of them seen only once. Material: PBMCs from blood, obtained roughly 2 weeks before vaccination. The clonotype was recovered from a man aged 45-65 years who received an inactivated influenza vaccine. The chain links TRBV10-3 to TRBJ2-3; TRBD2 matches 14 bases. Here the CDR3 reads CAISAGTSGRDTQYF. As DNA, the CDR3 is TGTGCCATCAGTGCCGGGACTAGCGGGAGAGATACGCAGTATTTT.